This T cell receptor (beta chain) came from a study of cytomegalovirus exposure and HLA in healthy donors. 13 Jbeta primers and 60 Vbeta primers were used for the PCR. TCRdb's table, derived via immunoSEQ multiplex PCR, lists solely in-frame clones and lacks some. The sample has around 140,000 clones; 60% to 85% are singletons. Points on this clone: Its matching antigen is unknown.

Regarding the study as a whole: Among the most significant clusters, several appeared linked to common viral pathogens in a later analysis.

The CDR3 runs 15 residues. Germline V gene sequence: CDR1 MNHEY, CDR2 SMNVEV (reference sequence). The V gene end was trimmed by 2 bases and the J gene end by 2 bases; junction bases not matched to a gene: 3. Source material: PBMCs. This TCR was sampled from a man aged 30 to 39 in good health and CMV-seronegative. V is TRBV27 and J is TRBJ2-7, with 10 bases identical to TRBD1. The CDR3 DNA reads as TGTGCCAGCAGTTTAAGGACAGGGGGGCCCTACGAGCAGTACTTC. This gives the protein CASSLRTGGPYEQYF.